Listed here are 25 T cell receptor beta chains from one sample, sequenced in a study of T cell changes during pregnancy in multiple sclerosis. TCRdb keeps only in-frame clones here, not all; method: immunoSEQ multiplex PCR. The profile shows 40,000 to 50,000 clones, about 90% of them singletons. The sample in question was CD8+ T cells from peripheral blood mononuclear cells, obtained in the first trimester of pregnancy. Source of these receptors: a female donor with multiple sclerosis, enrolled in a pregnancy study.

V and J are TRBV5-1 and TRBJ1-2; 9 bases line up with TRBD1. Germline lookup yields CDR1 SGHRS and CDR2 YFSETQ. The CDR3 extends over 16 amino acids. The V segment lost 4 bases and the J segment 6 bases; nucleotides outside the gene matches: 13. In DNA form, the CDR3 reads TGCGCCAGCAGCCCCCAGGACTTGGACAGGGGTGATGGCTACACCTTC. Amino acid sequence: CASSPQDLDRGDGYTF.

The rearrangement links TRBV10-1 to TRBJ2-1; 14 bases line up with TRBD2. Germline-derived CDR1 and CDR2 are WNHNN and SYGVQD (reference sequence). With 5 bases clipped from V and 5 bases from J, the junction kept 14 bases outside the gene matches. CDR3 size: 19 residues. The CDR3 DNA sequence: TGCGCCAGCAGTCCCGGGACTAGCGGGAGTTGGGGCCCTAACAATGAGCAGTTCTTC. Its protein is CASSPGTSGSWGPNNEQFF.

The chain uses TRBV9 and TRBJ2-7; 10 nucleotides line up with TRBD1. Unmatched junction bases numbered 7, after V lost 7 bases and J lost 6 bases. This CDR3 is 13 amino acids long. Germline V gene data show CDR1 as SGDLS and CDR2 as YYNGEE. The CDR3: CASGPGQGFEQYF. The CDR3 DNA is TGTGCCAGCGGTCCGGGACAGGGGTTCGAGCAGTACTTC. Looking up the rest from reference TRBV9 and TRBJ2-7 gives the full variable domain: DSGVTQTPKHLITATGQRVTLRCSPRSGDLSVYWYQQSLDQGLQFLIQYYNGEERAKGNILERFSAQQFPDLHSELNLSSLELGDSALYFCASGPGQGFEQYFGPGTRLTVT.

The chain links TRBV28 to TRBJ1-2; unclear D gene. The germline gives CDR1 MDHEN, CDR2 SYDVKM. The CDR3 length is 13 residues. V was shortened by 6 bases and J by 4 bases, with 12 bases between the two germline ends. CDR3 residues: CASSEEEGYGYTF. In DNA form, the CDR3 reads TGTGCCAGCAGCGAAGAAGAGGGCTATGGCTACACCTTC.

CDR3 nucleotide sequence: TGTGCCAGCAGTTTATCACGGAGGATCGGCACTGAAGCTTTCTTT. It translates to CASSLSRRIGTEAFF. J is TRBJ1-1 and V is TRBV27; D ambiguous. The CDR3 has 15 residues. V was cut by 0 bases and J by 4 bases, with 12 bases left in between. Germline values: CDR1 MNHEY, CDR2 SMNVEV (reference sequence).

The genes are TRBV4-2 and TRBJ1-1; D not resolved. Trimming left V 0 bases short and J 1 base short, with 6 bases between. Germline CDR1 LGHNA, CDR2 YNFKEQ. The CDR3 totals 14 residues. CDR3: CASSQESRNTEAFF. The CDR3 DNA reads TGTGCCAGCAGCCAAGAGTCTCGGAACACTGAAGCTTTCTTT.

This chain joins TRBV2 and TRBJ1-6; D is unclear. V was trimmed by 6 bases and J by 8 bases, leaving 17 bases between them. Germline assignment: CDR1 SNHLY and CDR2 FYNNEI. The CDR3 extends over 15 amino acids. CDR3 coding DNA: TGTGCCAGCAGACGCGGGGTGCTCCGGGATTCACCCCTCCACTTT. Its translation: CASRRGVLRDSPLHF.

This rearrangement joins TRBV7-6 to TRBJ1-1; D is perhaps TRBD1 (5 bases). Trimming left V 5 bases short and J 4 bases short, with 11 bases between. The CDR3 has 13 amino acids. The germline V gene has CDR1 SGHVS and CDR2 FNYEAQ. The CDR3 region is CASSPGGGTEAFF. The CDR3 DNA reads as TGTGCCAGCAGCCCCGGGGGGGGCACTGAAGCTTTCTTT.

CDR3 nucleotide sequence: TGTGCCAGCACCCGTACAGGGTCCCCCACTGAAGCTTTCTTT. Its translation: CASTRTGSPTEAFF. The rearrangement links TRBV7-3 to TRBJ1-1; possible D gene TRBD1, 6 bases. The CDR3 runs 14 residues. CDR1 SGHTA and CDR2 FQGTGA come from the germline V gene. Trimming pared 7 bases from V and 4 bases from J, leaving 16 bases between. The full variable domain, in which reference TRBV7-3 and TRBJ1-1 provide the parts outside the CDR3, is GAGVSQTPSNKVTEKGKYVELRCDPISGHTALYWYRQSLGQGPEFLIYFQGTGAADDSGLPNDRFFAVRPEGSVSTLKIQRTERGDSAVYLCASTRTGSPTEAFFGQGTRLTVV.

The chain joins TRBV6-5 to TRBJ1-1, with D maybe TRBD1 (6 bases). There are 14 residues in the CDR3. The germline CDR1 and CDR2 sequences are MNHEY and SVGAGI. V lost 4 bases, J lost 1 base, and 10 bases lay in between. The CDR3 sequence is CASSLTGSNTEAFF. CDR3 DNA sequence: TGTGCCAGCAGTTTGACAGGATCGAACACTGAAGCTTTCTTT.

The V gene is TRBV6-5, the J gene TRBJ2-1; 7 nucleotides align to TRBD2. J gave up 8 bases and V 0 bases, and 7 bases lay outside the gene matches. The CDR3 consists of 15 residues. CDR1 is MNHEY and CDR2 is SVGAGI in the germline V gene. The DNA for the CDR3 is TGTGCCAGCAGTTACTCGCGCGGGAGAATTGATGAGCAGTTCTTC. Its translation is CASSYSRGRIDEQFF.

The V gene is TRBV11-2, the J gene TRBJ1-1; 8 bases map to TRBD1. With 4 bases clipped from V and 3 bases from J, the junction kept 1 base outside the gene matches. Germline V lookup: CDR1 SGHAT, CDR2 FQNNGV. CDR3 length: 13 residues. The CDR3 loop reads CASSSRGHTEAFF. The CDR3 DNA reads as TGTGCCAGCAGCTCCAGGGGGCACACTGAAGCTTTCTTT.

The chain carries TRBV4-1 and TRBJ2-1, with D unclear. The CDR3 contains 16 residues. V lost 0 bases and J lost 7, with 16 bases in between. Germline V lookup: CDR1 MGHRA, CDR2 YSYEKL. CDR3 DNA: TGCGCCAGCAGCCAAGACAGGTTGAACTCCTTAAATGAGCAGTTCTTC. The encoded protein is CASSQDRLNSLNEQFF.

This clone was found once. The chain uses TRBV7-7 and TRBJ2-1; D is ambiguous. V was pared by 1 base and J by 3 bases, with 13 bases between. The CDR3 length is 16 residues. In germline, CDR1 is SSHAT, CDR2 FNYEAQ (reference sequence). The CDR3 loop reads CASSLDDSSYYNEQFF. DNA for the CDR3: TGTGCCAGCAGCTTAGACGACTCAAGCTACTACAATGAGCAGTTCTTC.

The chain has TRBV27 and TRBJ1-1; a possible D gene is TRBD1 (6 bases). Germline V gene sequence: CDR1 MNHEY, CDR2 SMNVEV (reference sequence). Trimming pared 0 bases from V and 1 base from J, leaving 15 bases between. The CDR3 sequence is 17 residues long. The CDR3 is CASSLSIIGTKNTEAFF. The CDR3 region has the DNA TGTGCCAGCAGTTTATCGATAATCGGGACAAAGAACACTGAAGCTTTCTTT.

The CDR3 DNA sequence: TGTGCCAGCAGCCAAGATTCACTTAATGGGCTCTACGAGCAGTACTTC. Translating it yields CASSQDSLNGLYEQYF. This chain uses TRBV4-2 with TRBJ2-7; D remains ambiguous. The CDR3 covers 16 residues. Germline loops: CDR1 LGHNA, CDR2 YNFKEQ. V was shortened by 0 bases and J by 3 bases, with 15 bases between the two germline ends.

This chain uses TRBV6-5 with TRBJ1-1; possibly TRBD1 for D (6 bases). The CDR3 has 14 amino acids. The germline V gene encodes CDR1 MNHEY and CDR2 SVGAGI. The V end was cut by 6 bases, the J end by 1 base, with 12 bases between. The CDR3 loop reads CASRVGGPNTEAFF. The CDR3 DNA is TGTGCCAGCAGAGTAGGGGGTCCGAACACTGAAGCTTTCTTT.

The chain couples TRBV19 to TRBJ2-3, with a tentative D call TRBD2 (6 bases). Germline V gives CDR1 LNHDA, CDR2 SQIVND (reference sequence). V was cut by 6 bases and J by 0 bases, with 13 bases left in between. The CDR3 runs 15 residues. CDR3 sequence reads: CASSPGLASTDTQYF. CDR3 nucleotides: TGTGCCAGTAGCCCGGGACTTGCTAGCACAGATACGCAGTATTTT.

The chain uses TRBV5-4 and TRBJ2-2, with TRBD2 matching over 8 bases. The V and J ends lost 6 bases and 3 bases, in that order; junction bases with no gene match: 13. Germline V gene lookup returns CDR1 SGHNT and CDR2 YYREEE (reference sequence). The length of the CDR3 is 17 residues. The CDR3 loop reads CASTLVASGRHTGELFF. The CDR3, as DNA: TGTGCCAGCACCCTTGTCGCTAGCGGGCGACACACCGGGGAGCTGTTTTTT. Filled out from reference TRBV5-4 and TRBJ2-2, the complete variable domain reads ETGVTQSPTHLIKTRGQQVTLRCSSQSGHNTVSWYQQALGQGPQFIFQYYREEENGRGNFPPRFSGLQFPNYSSELNVNALELDDSALYLCASTLVASGRHTGELFFGEGSRLTVL.

This chain uses TRBV7-6 with TRBJ2-2, with 8 bases fitting TRBD1. Trimming took 4 bases from V and 6 from J; bases not matched to a gene: 7. Germline loops: CDR1 SGHVS, CDR2 FNYEAQ. The CDR3 loop spans 15 amino acids. CDR3 coding DNA: TGTGCCAGCAGCTCCACTCAACAGGGGGCCGGGGAGCTGTTTTTT. Its protein product is CASSSTQQGAGELFF. The full variable domain, completed using reference TRBV7-6 and TRBJ2-2, is GAGVSQSPRYKVTKRGQDVALRCDPISGHVSLYWYRQALGQGPEFLTYFNYEAQQDKSGLPNDRFSAERPEGSISTLTIQRTEQRDSAMYRCASSSTQQGAGELFFGEGSRLTVL.

The CDR3 nucleotides are TGTGCCAGCTCACCTCTTGACAGGGGGCTGGCTAGCGGAAACACCGGGGAGCTGTTTTTT. Protein: CASSPLDRGLASGNTGELFF. V and J are TRBV18 and TRBJ2-2; 10 bases agree with TRBD1. The germline V gene encodes CDR1 KGHSH and CDR2 LQKENI. The CDR3 covers 20 residues. Trimming at V came to 3 bases and at J to 2 bases, leaving 15 bases not matched to a gene.

The chain links TRBV4-1 to TRBJ1-5; 10 bases match TRBD1. CDR3 length equals 19 residues. Per germline, CDR1 MGHRA and CDR2 YSYEKL. Trimming removed 3 bases from V and 0 bases from J; junction bases left unmatched: 11. CDR3 nucleotide sequence: TGCGCCAGCAGCCATCTTACCGGGACAGGGGTTTATAGCAATCAGCCCCAGCATTTT. Its protein product is CASSHLTGTGVYSNQPQHF.

The V call is TRBV11-3, the J call TRBJ2-1, with 10 bases fitting TRBD1. Germline trimming cut 4 bases from V and 5 bases from J; bases unmatched to any gene: 5. Germline V CDR1 and CDR2: SGHNT, YENEEA. This CDR3 contains 15 residues. CDR3 sequence reads: CASSWDRGWNNEQFF. In nucleotides, the CDR3 is TGTGCCAGCAGCTGGGACAGGGGCTGGAACAATGAGCAGTTCTTC.

The chain is built from TRBV27 and TRBJ2-5; D gene uncertain. CDR1 is MNHEY, CDR2 SMNVEV, per germline (reference sequence). The V gene lost 3 bases and the J gene lost 5 bases, with 4 bases spanning the gap. The CDR3 contains 11 residues. This CDR3 reads CASSFQETQYF. The CDR3 DNA reads as TGTGCCAGCAGTTTTCAGGAGACCCAGTACTTC.

This chain connects TRBV11-2 to TRBJ2-7, with D uncertain. The CDR3 is 11 residues long. The V gene lost 6 bases and the J gene lost 4 bases, with 7 bases spanning the gap. Germline-derived CDR1 and CDR2 are SGHAT and FQNNGV. Here the CDR3 reads CASSRDYEQYF. The CDR3 nucleotides read TGTGCCAGCAGTCGAGATTACGAGCAGTACTTC. The whole variable domain, remainder taken from reference TRBV11-2 and TRBJ2-7, is EAGVAQSPRYKIIEKRQSVAFWCNPISGHATLYWYQQILGQGPKLLIQFQNNGVVDDSQLPKDRFSAERLKGVDSTLKIQPAKLEDSAVYLCASSRDYEQYFGPGTRLTVT.